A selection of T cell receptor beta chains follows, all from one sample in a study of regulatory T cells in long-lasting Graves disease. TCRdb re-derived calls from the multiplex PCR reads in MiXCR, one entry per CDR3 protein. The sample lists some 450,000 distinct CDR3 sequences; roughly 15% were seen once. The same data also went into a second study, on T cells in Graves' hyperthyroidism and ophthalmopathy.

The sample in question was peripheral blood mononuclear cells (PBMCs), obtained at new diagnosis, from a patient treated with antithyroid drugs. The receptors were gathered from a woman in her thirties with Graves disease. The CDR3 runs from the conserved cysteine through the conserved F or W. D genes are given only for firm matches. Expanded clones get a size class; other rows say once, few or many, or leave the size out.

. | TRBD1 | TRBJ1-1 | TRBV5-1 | CASSLEGGTVNTEAFF | TGCGCCAGCAGCTTGGAGGGTGGGACAGTGAACACTGAAGCTTTCTTT
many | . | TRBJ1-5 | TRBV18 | CASSVGQVHQPQHF | TGTGCCAGCTCCGTTGGGCAGGTCCATCAGCCCCAGCATTTT
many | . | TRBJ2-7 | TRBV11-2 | CASSRGTPGAYEQYF | TGTGCCAGCAGCCGCGGGACCCCGGGGGCCTACGAGCAGTACTTC
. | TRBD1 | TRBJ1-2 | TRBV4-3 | CASSQDQGQGSYGYTF | TGCGCCAGCAGCCAAGATCAAGGACAGGGGAGCTATGGCTACACCTTC
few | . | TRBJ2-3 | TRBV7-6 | CASSSEAGSDTQYF | TGTGCCAGCAGCTCAGAGGCGGGGTCAGATACGCAGTATTTT
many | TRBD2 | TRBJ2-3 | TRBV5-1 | CASSVASGSTDTQYF | TGCGCCAGCAGCGTCGCTAGCGGTAGCACAGATACGCAGTATTTT
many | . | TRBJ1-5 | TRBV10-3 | CAISDGDQPQHF | TGTGCCATCAGTGATGGCGATCAGCCCCAGCATTTT
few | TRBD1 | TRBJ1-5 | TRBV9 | CASSREGQYNQPQHF | TGTGCCAGCTCACGGGAGGGACAGTACAATCAGCCCCAGCATTTT
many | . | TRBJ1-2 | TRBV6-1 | CASSDDRVYTF | TGTGCCAGCAGTGACGACAGAGTCTACACCTTC
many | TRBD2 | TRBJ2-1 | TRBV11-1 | CASSGGTKGEQFF | TGTGCCAGCAGCGGCGGGACTAAGGGGGAGCAGTTCTTC
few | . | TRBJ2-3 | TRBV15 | CATRIGGPGDTQYF | TGTGCCACCAGGATTGGGGGCCCGGGAGATACGCAGTATTTT
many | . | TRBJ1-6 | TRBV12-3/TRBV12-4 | CASSFSGNSPLHF | TGTGCCAGCAGTTTCTCGGGTAATTCACCCCTCCACTTT
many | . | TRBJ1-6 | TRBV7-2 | CASSFGQPLNSPLHF | TGTGCCAGCAGCTTCGGACAGCCCTTAAACTCACCCCTCCACTTT
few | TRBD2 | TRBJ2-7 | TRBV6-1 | CASRATSGKRETISYEQYF | TGTGCCAGCAGAGCAACTAGCGGGAAAAGAGAGACGATTTCCTACGAGCAGTACTTC
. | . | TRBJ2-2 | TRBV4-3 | CASSQEPGVNTGELFF | TGCGCCAGCAGCCAAGAACCAGGGGTCAACACCGGGGAGCTGTTTTTT
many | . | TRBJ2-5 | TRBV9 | CASSVEARPDLGETQYF | TGTGCCAGCAGCGTAGAGGCTAGGCCAGACCTAGGAGAGACCCAGTACTTC
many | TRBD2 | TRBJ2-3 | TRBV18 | CASSPGQREARATDTQYF | TGTGCCAGCTCACCAGGGCAGCGGGAGGCCCGAGCGACAGATACGCAGTATTTT
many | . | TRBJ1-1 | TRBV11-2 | CASSLGVVGGTEAFF | TGTGCCAGCAGCTTAGGGGTGGTAGGGGGAACTGAAGCTTTCTTT
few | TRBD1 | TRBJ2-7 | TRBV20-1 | CSARADRGSSYEQYF | TGCAGTGCTAGAGCTGACAGGGGGTCCTCCTACGAGCAGTACTTC
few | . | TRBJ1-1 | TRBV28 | CASSPTGIGTEAFF | TGTGCCAGCAGTCCCACAGGGATAGGCACTGAAGCTTTCTTT
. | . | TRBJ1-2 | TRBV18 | CASSPRNTNYGYTF | TGTGCCAGCTCACCGAGGAACACTAACTATGGCTACACCTTC
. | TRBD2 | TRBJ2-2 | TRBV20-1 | CSALTGTRANTGELFF | TGCAGTGCCCTCACCGGGACTAGGGCGAACACCGGGGAGCTGTTTTTT
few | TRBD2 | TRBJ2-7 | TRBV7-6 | CASSLTSAGSDEQYF | TGTGCCAGCAGCTTGACTAGCGCAGGATCCGACGAGCAGTACTTC
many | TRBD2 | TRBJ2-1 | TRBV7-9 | CASSAPSGPKNEQFF | TGTGCCAGCAGCGCGCCTAGCGGACCAAAAAATGAGCAGTTCTTC
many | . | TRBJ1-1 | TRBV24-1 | CATKEGTEAFF | TGTGCCACCAAGGAAGGCACTGAAGCTTTCTTT
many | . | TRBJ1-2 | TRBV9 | CASSVSTGTDYGYTF | TGTGCCAGCAGCGTTTCGACCGGGACGGATTATGGCTACACCTTC
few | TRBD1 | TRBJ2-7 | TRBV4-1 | CASSHPQGQSSEQYF | TGCGCCAGCAGCCACCCGCAGGGACAGAGCAGCGAGCAGTACTTC
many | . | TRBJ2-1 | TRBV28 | CASSQKRAYNEQFF | TGTGCCAGCAGTCAAAAGCGGGCCTACAATGAGCAGTTCTTC
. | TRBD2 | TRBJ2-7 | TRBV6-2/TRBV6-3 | CASSSTHGRDEQYF | TGTGCCAGCAGTTCCACCCACGGGAGGGACGAGCAGTACTTC
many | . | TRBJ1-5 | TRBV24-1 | CATSDGGQTSNQPQHF | TGTGCCACCAGTGATGGAGGACAGACTAGCAATCAGCCCCAGCATTTT
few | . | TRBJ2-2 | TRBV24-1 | CATSQGGELFF | TGTGCCACCAGTCAAGGCGGGGAGCTGTTTTTT
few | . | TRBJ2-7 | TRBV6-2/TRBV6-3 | CASSYSTRLGNYEQYF | TGTGCCAGCAGTTACTCGACTAGGTTGGGAAATTACGAGCAGTACTTC
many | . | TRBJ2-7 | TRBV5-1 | CASSRGRASVRAYEQYF | TGCGCCAGCAGCCGCGGAAGGGCTAGCGTAAGAGCCTACGAGCAGTACTTC
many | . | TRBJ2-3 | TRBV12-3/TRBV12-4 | CASSFFSDSYGTDTQYF | TGTGCCAGCAGTTTTTTTTCCGACAGCTACGGCACAGATACGCAGTATTTT
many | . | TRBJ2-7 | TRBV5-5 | CASSLGGGTAGDF | TGTGCCAGCAGCTTGGGCGGTGGGACGGCCGGCGACTTC
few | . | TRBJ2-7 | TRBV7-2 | CASSPAQSIYEQYF | TGTGCCAGCAGCCCCGCTCAGAGTATCTACGAGCAGTACTTC
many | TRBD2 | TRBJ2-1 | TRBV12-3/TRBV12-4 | CASSPGLAASFNEQFF | TGTGCCAGCAGTCCGGGACTAGCGGCCTCTTTCAATGAGCAGTTCTTC
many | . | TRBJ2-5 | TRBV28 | CASSLYGETQYF | TGTGCCAGCAGTTTATATGGGGAGACCCAGTACTTC
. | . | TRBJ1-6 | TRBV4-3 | CASSQAGENSPLHF | TGCGCCAGCAGCCAAGCGGGTGAGAATTCACCCCTCCACTTT
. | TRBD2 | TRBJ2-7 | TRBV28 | CASSELRTSGSSTTYEQYF | TGTGCCAGCAGCGAACTGCGGACTAGCGGGAGTTCGACGACCTACGAGCAGTACTTC
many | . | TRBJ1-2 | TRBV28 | CASTTALRSYGYTF | TGTGCCAGCACCACCGCCCTCCGATCATATGGCTACACCTTC
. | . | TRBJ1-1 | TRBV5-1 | CASTGTAMNTEAFF | TGCGCCAGTACCGGGACGGCGATGAACACTGAAGCTTTCTTT
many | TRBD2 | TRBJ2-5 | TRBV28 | CASSLGGRGAETQYF | TGTGCCAGCAGTTTGGGCGGGAGGGGTGCAGAGACCCAGTACTTC
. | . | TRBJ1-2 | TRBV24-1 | CATRPTTGNYGYTF | TGTGCCACCAGGCCGACAACAGGGAACTATGGCTACACCTTC
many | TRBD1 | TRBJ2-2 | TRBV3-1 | CASSPSDRGGRSTGELFF | TGTGCCAGCAGCCCCTCGGACAGGGGAGGGCGAAGTACCGGGGAGCTGTTTTTT
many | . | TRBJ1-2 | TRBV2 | CASSPFEGYGYTF | TGTGCCAGCAGTCCCTTCGAGGGCTATGGCTACACCTTC
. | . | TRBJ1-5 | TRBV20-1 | CSAGGQGGGQPQHF | TGCAGTGCCGGGGGCCAGGGAGGAGGTCAGCCCCAGCATTTT
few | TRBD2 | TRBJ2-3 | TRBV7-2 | CASSLNRGVVNTQYF | TGTGCCAGCAGCTTAAATCGGGGGGTTGTGAATACGCAGTATTTT
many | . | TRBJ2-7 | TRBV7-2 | CASSPSRDLLWF | TGTGCCAGCAGCCCATCCCGGGACCTTCTTTGGTTC
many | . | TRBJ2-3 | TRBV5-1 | CASSGGGLGTQYF | TGTGCCAGCAGTGGAGGGGGTTTGGGTACGCAGTATTTT
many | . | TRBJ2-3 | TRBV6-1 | CASSPLTTGLRRTPTDTQYF | TGTGCCAGCTCTCCGTTAACTACAGGCCTCAGAAGGACTCCCACAGATACGCAGTATTTT